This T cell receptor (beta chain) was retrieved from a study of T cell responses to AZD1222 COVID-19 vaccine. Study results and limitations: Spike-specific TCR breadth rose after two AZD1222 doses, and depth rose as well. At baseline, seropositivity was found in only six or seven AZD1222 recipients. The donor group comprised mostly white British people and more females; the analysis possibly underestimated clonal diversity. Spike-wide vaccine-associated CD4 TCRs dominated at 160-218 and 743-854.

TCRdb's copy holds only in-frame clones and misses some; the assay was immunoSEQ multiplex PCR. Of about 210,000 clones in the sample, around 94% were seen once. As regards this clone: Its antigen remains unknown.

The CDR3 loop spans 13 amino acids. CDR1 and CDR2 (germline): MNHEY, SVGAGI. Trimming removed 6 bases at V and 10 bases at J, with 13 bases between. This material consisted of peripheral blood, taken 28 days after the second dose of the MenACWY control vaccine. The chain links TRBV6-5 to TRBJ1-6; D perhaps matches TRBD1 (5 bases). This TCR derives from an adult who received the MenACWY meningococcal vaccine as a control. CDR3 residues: CASSGQGLSPLHF. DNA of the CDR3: TGTGCCAGCAGCGGGCAGGGACTCTCACCCCTCCACTTT.